The next 28 T cell receptor beta chains were all read from a single sample in a study of blood T cells in healthy people across ages (dated by TCRdb to 2014 to 2015). Libraries were constructed by 5' RACE. The listed sequencing device is Illumina HiSeq 2500. A second PCR of 7 to 11 cycles was run with a J-beta primer mix and a sample-barcoded 5' primer. The public reads were reanalyzed by TCRdb: fastp trimming at Q25, MiXCR alignment, in-frame beta chains only. CDR3 protein sequences are deduplicated, and each keeps its most common genes and DNA. The sample yields about 1.8 million distinct CDR3 sequences; 49% were counted once. The ten largest account for around 2.1% of the sample. The specimen was blood. The receptor set was obtained from a woman aged 40 to 50 in good health.

The rearrangement links TRBV11-2 to TRBJ2-3; weak D call: TRBD1 (5 bases). The CDR3 is 16 residues long. V lost 0 bases and J lost 5, with 15 bases in between. Germline CDR1 SGHAT, CDR2 FQNNGV. The CDR3 loop is CASSLDWTWSVDTQYF. CDR3 sequence (DNA): TGTGCCAGCAGCTTAGACTGGACATGGTCCGTAGATACGCAGTATTTT.

This clonotype was detected many times. The chain couples TRBV29-1 to TRBJ2-5, with a tentative D call TRBD1 (5 bases). The V gene's germline CDR1 is SQVTM and CDR2 ANQGSEA. The ends were cut back, 7 bases at V and 3 bases at J, with 12 bases in the middle. This CDR3 region has 12 residues. CDR3 coding DNA: TGCAGCGCCCGGACATCAGAAGAGACCCAGTACTTC. The encoded protein is CSARTSEETQYF.

The genes are TRBV5-1 and TRBJ2-7; the D gene is possibly TRBD1 (5 bases). V lost 3 bases, J lost 0 bases, and 16 bases lay in between. This CDR3 region has 16 residues. CDR1 is SGHRS, CDR2 YFSETQ, per germline. The CDR3 DNA reads as TGCGCCAGCAGCTGGGCAAAGACAGAAACCTCCTACGAGCAGTACTTC. Translating gives CASSWAKTETSYEQYF. The variable domain in full, with the rest retrieved from reference TRBV5-1 and TRBJ2-7, is KAGVTQTPRYLIKTRGQQVTLSCSPISGHRSVSWYQQTPGQGLQFLFEYFSETQRNKGNFPGRFSGRQFSNSRSEMNVSTLELGDSALYLCASSWAKTETSYEQYFGPGTRLTVT.

The gene calls are TRBV24-1 and TRBJ2-7; D may match TRBD1 or TRBD2 (5 bases each). V gave up 4 bases and J gave up 5 bases, with 14 bases separating them. The CDR3 contains 14 residues. The germline CDR1 and CDR2 sequences are KGHDR and SFDVKD. CDR3 nucleotide sequence: TGTGCCACCAGTGAATCCGGACGGGGCGACGAGCAGTACTTC. It yields the protein CATSESGRGDEQYF.

J is TRBJ2-5 and V is TRBV3-1; 8 positions match TRBD2. This CDR3 has 15 amino acids. CDR1 is LGHDT, CDR2 YNNKEL, per germline (reference sequence). J was trimmed by 11 bases and V by 3 bases; bases with no gene match: 14. The CDR3 reads CASSQGAGAVWEQYF. CDR3 sequence (DNA): TGTGCCAGCAGCCAGGGAGCGGGGGCGGTCTGGGAGCAGTACTTC.

The CDR3: CASSFDREGHTQYF. The DNA of the CDR3 is TGTGCCAGCAGCTTTGACAGGGAGGGGCATACGCAGTATTTT. This chain links TRBV6-6 with TRBJ2-3; D assignment may be TRBD1 or TRBD2 (7 bases each). Deletions cut 6 bases from V and 7 bases from J, with 17 bases between. Germline V gene lookup returns CDR1 MNHNY and CDR2 SVGAGI (reference sequence). The CDR3 covers 14 residues.

This clonotype occurred a few times. V gene TRBV6-2 or TRBV6-3 combines with J gene TRBJ2-5; D remains unclear. The DNA matches TRBJ2-7 better at its end, which makes the J call doubtful. Germline assignment: CDR1 MNHEY and CDR2 SVGEGT. This CDR3 comprises 14 residues. CDR3 amino acids: CAAEPSLSGYEQYF. CDR3 nucleotide sequence: TGTGCCGCCGAACCCTCATTATCCGGGTACGAGCAGTACTTC.

The chain is built from TRBV12-3 or TRBV12-4 and TRBJ2-5; 8 nucleotides align to TRBD2. V trimming: 7 bases; J trimming: 0 bases; junction bases outside the gene matches: 16. The CDR3 has 18 residues. The CDR3 is CASTPGTNGGAYQETQYF. As DNA, the CDR3 is TGTGCCAGCACCCCTGGGACTAACGGGGGGGCGTACCAAGAGACCCAGTACTTC.

The J gene is TRBJ2-1, the V gene TRBV7-9, with TRBD1 identical over 9 bases. The CDR3 consists of 14 residues. CDR1 SEHNR and CDR2 FQNEAQ come from the germline V gene (reference sequence). The ends lost 4 bases at V and 9 bases at J; junction bases unmatched: 7. The CDR3, as DNA: TGTGCCAGCAGCTGGGGACAGGGAATCCGTGAGCAGTTCTTC. It translates to CASSWGQGIREQFF.

About this clonotype itself: A much larger clonotype is one base distant, so this may be a read error. The V gene is TRBV29-1, the J gene TRBJ2-1, with a weak D call TRBD2 (5 bases). V lost 7 bases to trimming and J lost 6 bases, with 19 bases between them. This CDR3 is 14 amino acids long. The V gene's germline CDR1 is SQVTM and CDR2 ANQGSEA. The CDR3 reads CSAPLARALNEQFF. In DNA, the CDR3 is TGCAGCGCTCCCTTAGCGAGGGCCCTCAATGAGCAGTTCTTC.

The V call is TRBV2, the J call TRBJ2-1; 12 bases align to TRBD2. This CDR3 has 14 residues. V lost 5 bases, J lost 8 bases, and 4 bases stayed unmatched. Per germline, CDR1 SNHLY and CDR2 FYNNEI. The DNA of the CDR3 is TGTGCCAGCAGTTGGGGACTAGCGGGCGATGAGCAGTTCTTC. Encoded protein: CASSWGLAGDEQFF.

The chain couples TRBV20-1 to TRBJ2-6; 11 bases align to TRBD1. V lost 0 bases, J lost 2 bases, and 0 bases stayed unmatched. The CDR3 spans 16 residues. Germline CDR1 and CDR2: DFQATT and SNEGSKA (reference sequence). CDR3 protein: CSAREDRGPGANVLTF. The CDR3 DNA follows: TGCAGTGCTAGAGAGGACAGGGGGCCTGGGGCCAACGTCCTGACTTTC.

Only a few counts were recorded for this clonotype. The gene calls are TRBV20-1 and TRBJ2-5; 8 positions agree with TRBD1. In germline, CDR1 is DFQATT, CDR2 SNEGSKA (reference sequence). The CDR3 is 14 residues long. V shed 5 bases, J shed 2 bases, and the junction held 7 bases outside the gene matches. The CDR3 nucleotides read TGCAGTGCTCAGACAGGGGCCTCGCAAGAGACCCAGTACTTC. This translates into CSAQTGASQETQYF.

The chain's CDR3 is CASSPLAGGFDEQFF. Written as DNA, the CDR3 is TGTGCCAGCAGCCCACTAGCGGGGGGTTTTGATGAGCAGTTCTTC. The V and J genes are TRBV7-2 and TRBJ2-1, with 12 bases fitting TRBD2. CDR1 is SGHTA, CDR2 FQGNSA, per germline. Trimming cost V 5 bases and J 8 bases; bases outside gene matches: 7. The length of the CDR3 is 15 residues.

This clonotype was detected only a few times. This rearrangement joins TRBV4-3 to TRBJ2-1; TRBD2 is a possible D gene (5 bases). In germline, CDR1 is LGHNA, CDR2 YSLEER. V was trimmed by 4 bases and J by 7 bases, leaving 11 bases between them. This CDR3 is 13 amino acids long. Here the CDR3 DNA reads TGCGCCAGCAGCCCGGGGATGTGGAATGAGCAGTTCTTC. Translating it yields CASSPGMWNEQFF.

A note on this clonotype: This may come from a read error, since a much larger clone is one base off. The chain links TRBV5-1 to TRBJ2-7; D not resolved. The CDR3 has 13 amino acids. Trimming took 3 bases from V and 3 from J, leaving 10 bases between them. Germline V gene lookup returns CDR1 SGHRS and CDR2 YFSETQ. As DNA, the CDR3 is TGCGCCAGCAGCTGGCTTAATGACTACGAGCAGTACTTC. It specifies CASSWLNDYEQYF.

The V gene is TRBV11-3, the J gene TRBJ2-7; 11 bases are shared with TRBD2. CDR1 is SGHNT and CDR2 is YENEEA in the germline V gene. V lost 6 bases, J lost 7 bases, and 14 bases stayed unmatched. The CDR3 extends over 16 amino acids. The CDR3, as DNA: TGTGCCAGCAGTCCCGGGACTAGCGGATCCTACCGGGAGCAGTACTTC. Translation gives CASSPGTSGSYREQYF.

The chain combines TRBV3-1 with TRBJ1-6, with unresolved D. The CDR3 sequence is 15 residues long. V was shortened by 3 bases and J by 14 bases, with 20 bases between the two germline ends. Looked up from germline, CDR1 is LGHDT and CDR2 is YNNKEL (reference sequence). As DNA, the CDR3 is TGTGCCAGCAGCCATCAACACCCGACGGGTTCCACCCTCCACTTT. Translated: CASSHQHPTGSTLHF.

The rearrangement links TRBV20-1 to TRBJ1-5; 8 bases are a match to TRBD1. Per germline, CDR1 DFQATT and CDR2 SNEGSKA (reference sequence). Losses at the gene ends were 1 base for V and 3 bases for J; bases not matched to a gene: 5. This CDR3 has 15 amino acids. The CDR3 DNA reads as TGCAGTGCTAGAGTACCGACAGGGGTCAATCAGCCCCAGCATTTT. This codes for CSARVPTGVNQPQHF.

This chain joins TRBV14 and TRBJ2-5, with D possibly TRBD2 on 6 matching bases. CDR3 size: 16 residues. CDR1 is SGHDN, CDR2 FVKESK, per germline. V was shortened by 0 bases and J by 7 bases, with 18 bases between the two germline ends. The CDR3 here is CASSQDGGSRVGTQYF. The CDR3 DNA sequence: TGTGCCAGCAGCCAAGATGGGGGGTCCAGGGTTGGGACCCAGTACTTC.

This clonotype was counted between two and nine times. The chain has TRBV7-9 and TRBJ2-3, with 9 bases that match TRBD2. Germline assignment: CDR1 SEHNR and CDR2 FQNEAQ (reference sequence). This CDR3 region has 17 residues. The V gene end was trimmed by 6 bases and the J gene end by 1 base; junction bases not matched to a gene: 11. The chain's CDR3 is CASRRTIAGEGTDTQYF. The DNA for the CDR3 is TGTGCCAGCAGACGAACCATAGCGGGGGAGGGCACAGATACGCAGTATTTT.

The V and J genes are TRBV11-2 and TRBJ2-1, with D tentatively TRBD1 or TRBD2 (5 bases each). Germline V CDR1 and CDR2: SGHAT, FQNNGV. Trimming shortened V by 5 bases and J by 5 bases, and 13 bases separated the two germline ends. This CDR3 is 14 amino acids long. The chain's CDR3 is CASSALRGHNEQFF. The CDR3, as DNA: TGTGCCAGCAGCGCCCTCCGGGGCCACAATGAGCAGTTCTTC.

The chain couples TRBV7-2 to TRBJ1-5; 8 bases align to TRBD1. CDR3 length equals 15 residues. The V segment lost 4 bases and the J segment 6 bases; nucleotides outside the gene matches: 8. Germline V gene data show CDR1 as SGHTA and CDR2 as FQGNSA. Written as DNA, the CDR3 is TGTGCCAGCAGCTCCCAGGACAGGGTTGGTCAGCCCCAGCATTTT. Translation: CASSSQDRVGQPQHF.

The chain uses TRBV9 and TRBJ2-1, with a tentative D call TRBD1 (8 bases). From germline, CDR1 is SGDLS and CDR2 YYNGEE. The CDR3 covers 18 residues. Trimming removed 2 bases from V and 0 bases from J, with 18 bases in between. CDR3: CASSVLSGGGSSYNEQFF. DNA of the CDR3: TGTGCCAGCAGCGTCCTTTCAGGGGGCGGGAGCTCCTACAATGAGCAGTTCTTC.

The gene calls are TRBV20-1 and TRBJ2-1; TRBD2 agrees at 8 bases. This CDR3 contains 14 residues. Per the germline V gene, CDR1 is DFQATT and CDR2 is SNEGSKA (reference sequence). With V trimmed by 5 bases and J by 2 bases, 5 bases remained unmatched. The CDR3 nucleotides are TGCAGTGCTTTGGGACTAGTGGCCTACAATGAGCAGTTCTTC. Translated, it gives CSALGLVAYNEQFF.

In the case of this clonotype: A clone one base away is much larger, so this may be a read error. In nucleotides, the CDR3 is TGCAGTGCTAGACACCTTGGACAGGGCAGTAGCGGCTACACCTTC. Protein: CSARHLGQGSSGYTF. The V and J genes are TRBV20-1 and TRBJ1-2; TRBD1 agrees at 8 bases. The CDR3 consists of 15 residues. Germline V gene lookup returns CDR1 DFQATT and CDR2 SNEGSKA (reference sequence). V shed 2 bases and J 8 bases; nucleotides not matched to a gene: 13.

This clonotype has more than one count but fewer than ten. The chain couples TRBV27 to TRBJ2-3; 10 positions match TRBD2. Per the germline V gene, CDR1 is MNHEY and CDR2 is SMNVEV (reference sequence). The CDR3 totals 15 residues. With 3 bases clipped from V and 2 bases from J, the junction kept 2 bases outside the gene matches. The CDR3 coding sequence is TGTGCCAGCAGTTTGGGACTAGCGATCACAGATACGCAGTATTTT. Amino acids: CASSLGLAITDTQYF.

This clonotype was detected only a few times. The CDR3: CASSPLRTEAFF. The DNA of the CDR3 is TGTGCCAGCAGTCCACTTAGGACTGAAGCTTTCTTT. The rearrangement joins TRBV12-3 or TRBV12-4 to TRBJ1-1; D remains unclear. V dropped 5 bases and J dropped 5 bases, with 9 bases sitting between them. This CDR3 is 12 amino acids long.